This T cell receptor (beta chain) was found in a study of blood T cell repertoires in COVID-19. Only a few counts were recorded for this clone. The CDR3 is 14 residues long. Looked up from germline, CDR1 is MDHEN and CDR2 is SYDVKM. With 5 bases clipped from V and 4 bases from J, the junction kept 4 bases outside the gene matches. Measured with immunoSEQ multiplex PCR; TCRdb has only the in-frame clones, and not every one. The table includes about 140,000 clones, 75% to 80% detected once. Assignment of participants to cohorts was predicated upon participant-reported clinical history. This rearrangement joins TRBV28 to TRBJ2-7; 11 nucleotides agree with TRBD1. The origin of this receptor is a woman aged 45-60 years who had recovered from COVID-19. The sequenced sample consisted of PBMCs or T cells enriched from blood (not recorded which). The CDR3 coding sequence is TGTGCCAGCAGTCCCGGACAGGGGGCTTACGAGCAGTACTTC. As protein: CASSPGQGAYEQYF.